Below, 28 T cell receptor beta chains from the same sample are listed, as sequenced in a study of cytomegalovirus exposure and HLA in healthy donors. The PCR contained 60 Vbeta and 13 Jbeta primers. Generated by immunoSEQ multiplex PCR, the TCRdb table keeps only in-frame clones and is missing some. This table has roughly 140,000 clones, over 60% appearing once. The sequenced material came from PBMCs. Receptors were obtained from a woman aged 50 to 65 in good health and CMV-seronegative.

The rearrangement uses TRBV7-6 and TRBJ2-7, with 9 bases aligning to TRBD1. V was clipped by 5 bases and J by 5 bases; unmatched bases: 10. The CDR3 is 15 residues long. CDR1 is SGHVS, CDR2 FNYEAQ, per germline. The CDR3 DNA reads TGTGCCAGCAGCCCCACCGGGACAGGGAACCACGAGCAGTACTTC. It specifies CASSPTGTGNHEQYF.

This clone was detected once. J is TRBJ2-1 and V is TRBV5-4; 8 bases are a match to TRBD1. The germline CDR1 and CDR2 sequences are SGHNT and YYREEE (reference sequence). The CDR3 loop spans 17 amino acids. With V trimmed by 4 bases and J by 6 bases, 15 bases remained unmatched. This CDR3 is CASSPPGNRGTGNEQFF. The CDR3 DNA reads as TGTGCCAGCAGCCCTCCCGGGAACAGGGGGACTGGCAATGAGCAGTTCTTC.

The CDR3 reads CASSLIIPGGEQFF. CDR3 DNA sequence: TGCGCCAGCAGCCTGATTATTCCGGGGGGTGAGCAGTTCTTC. The chain is built from TRBV4-1 and TRBJ2-1, with TRBD2 matching over 7 bases. The trim removed 4 bases at V and 9 bases at J, leaving 9 bases unmatched. Germline V gene lookup returns CDR1 MGHRA and CDR2 YSYEKL. The length of the CDR3 is 14 residues.

A single count supports this clone. CDR3 nucleotides: TGTGCCACCAGCAGAGAGTGGGGCGATCAGCCCCAGCATTTT. Amino acids: CATSREWGDQPQHF. The chain recombines TRBV15 with TRBJ1-5, with D maybe TRBD1 (5 bases). This CDR3 contains 14 residues. The V gene's germline CDR1 is LNHNV and CDR2 YYDKDF (reference sequence). The V end was cut by 0 bases, the J end by 5 bases, with 8 bases between.

This chain joins TRBV19 and TRBJ1-6; D not certain. Germline V gene data show CDR1 as LNHDA and CDR2 as SQIVND (reference sequence). The V end was cut by 5 bases, the J end by 7 bases, with 15 bases between. This CDR3 contains 15 residues. CDR3: CASSQGRDLNSPLHF. CDR3 sequence (DNA): TGTGCCAGTAGTCAAGGCCGGGATCTGAATTCACCCCTCCACTTT. The full variable domain, rest sourced from reference TRBV19 and TRBJ1-6, is DGGITQSPKYLFRKEGQNVTLSCEQNLNHDAMYWYRQDPGQGLRLIYYSQIVNDFQKGDIAEGYSVSREKKESFPLTVTSAQKNPTAFYLCASSQGRDLNSPLHFGNGTRLTVT.

This clone was counted a few times. V usage is TRBV19 and J usage is TRBJ2-5; 7 bases match TRBD1. J was trimmed by 3 bases and V by 2 bases; bases with no gene match: 6. CDR1 is LNHDA, CDR2 SQIVND, per germline (reference sequence). This CDR3 has 15 amino acids. DNA for the CDR3: TGTGCCAGTAGTATACTGGGACAGCCGGAAGAGACCCAGTACTTC. As protein: CASSILGQPEETQYF.

The rearrangement links TRBV15 to TRBJ2-3; D may be TRBD2 (6 bases). There are 15 residues in the CDR3. The V and J ends lost 3 bases and 0 bases respectively, with 10 bases between them. Germline-derived CDR1 and CDR2 are LNHNV and YYDKDF (reference sequence). CDR3 region: CATSRSGSSTDTQYF. DNA for the CDR3: TGTGCCACCAGCAGGTCCGGGAGTAGCACAGATACGCAGTATTTT.

The chain carries TRBV19 and TRBJ1-5; D is ambiguous. The CDR3 spans 13 residues. The germline V gene encodes CDR1 LNHDA and CDR2 SQIVND (reference sequence). The V and J ends lost 2 bases and 5 bases respectively, with 7 bases between them. In DNA form, the CDR3 reads TGTGCCAGTAGTATACAGGACTATCAGCCCCAGCATTTT. It specifies CASSIQDYQPQHF. Together with reference TRBV19 and TRBJ1-5, the CDR3 gives the full variable domain: DGGITQSPKYLFRKEGQNVTLSCEQNLNHDAMYWYRQDPGQGLRLIYYSQIVNDFQKGDIAEGYSVSREKKESFPLTVTSAQKNPTAFYLCASSIQDYQPQHFGDGTRLSIL.

The chain carries TRBV27 and TRBJ2-7, with TRBD1 identical over 11 bases. CDR3 size: 14 residues. After removal of 5 bases from V and 7 bases from J, the junction contained 7 bases not matched to a gene. Germline lookup yields CDR1 MNHEY and CDR2 SMNVEV (reference sequence). The CDR3 bases are TGTGCCAGCAGTCAAGGACAGGGGGCCTGGGAGCAGTACTTC. As protein: CASSQGQGAWEQYF.

The chain carries TRBV10-3 and TRBJ2-3; the match to TRBD1 covers 8 bases. The CDR3 sequence is 14 residues long. V shed 2 bases and J 6 bases; nucleotides not matched to a gene: 4. Germline V CDR1 and CDR2: ENHRY, SYGVKD. CDR3 loop: CAISEGQGRDTQYF. CDR3 DNA sequence: TGTGCCATCAGTGAGGGACAGGGTAGGGATACGCAGTATTTT.

This chain links TRBV11-3 with TRBJ2-3; the match to TRBD1 covers 10 bases. Germline V gives CDR1 SGHNT, CDR2 YENEEA. This CDR3 has 15 amino acids. J was trimmed by 5 bases and V by 3 bases; bases with no gene match: 5. DNA for the CDR3: TGTGCCAGCAGCTTCTCCGGACAGGGGGGAGATACGCAGTATTTT. This codes for CASSFSGQGGDTQYF.

This clone was observed a single time. The CDR3 coding sequence is TGCGCCAGCAGCCCTAGTCGGGACAGTTCTGGAAACACCATATATTTT. Translating it yields CASSPSRDSSGNTIYF. J is TRBJ1-3 and V is TRBV4-3; 7 nucleotides align to TRBD1. With V trimmed by 4 bases and J by 1 base, 7 bases remained unmatched. Germline CDR1 reads LGHNA; CDR2 reads YSLEER. The CDR3 covers 16 residues.

Note on this clone: A junction end diverges from the germline sequence, so it may reflect a read error. This chain links TRBV29-1 with TRBJ1-1, with D perhaps matching TRBD1 (6 bases). This CDR3 spans 12 amino acids. Germline CDR1 and CDR2: SQVTM and ANQGSEA. The DNA of the CDR3 is TGCAGCGCAGGGATGGGGGACACTGAGGCTTTCTTT. It specifies CSAGMGDTEAFF.

The V call is TRBV11-2, the J call TRBJ1-1; D perhaps matches TRBD1 (6 bases). Deletions cut 5 bases from V and 0 bases from J, with 13 bases between. The CDR3 runs to 15 residues. Per germline, CDR1 SGHAT and CDR2 FQNNGV. As DNA, the CDR3 is TGTGCCAGCAGCCCGACAGGACAAGTGAACACTGAAGCTTTCTTT. This translates into CASSPTGQVNTEAFF.

V and J are TRBV19 and TRBJ2-3, with 8 bases fitting TRBD2. This CDR3 spans 16 amino acids. The J segment lost 1 base and the V segment lost 5 bases, leaving 8 bases of the junction unmatched. The germline CDR1 and CDR2 sequences are LNHDA and SQIVND (reference sequence). CDR3 sequence (DNA): TGTGCCAGTAGTCCAAGGGATAGCGGGGGCACAGATACGCAGTATTTT. Residues: CASSPRDSGGTDTQYF.

This clone was picked up a small number of times. At one end, the junction sequence differs from germline, possibly due to a read error. This chain uses TRBV4-2 with TRBJ2-4; TRBD2 matches 7 bases. This CDR3 spans 17 amino acids. Germline CDR1 is LGHNA and CDR2 is YNFKEQ. The CDR3 reads CASSQDLETSWDDIHYF. The CDR3 DNA reads as TGTGCCAGCAGCCAAGATCTTGAGACTAGCTGGGATGACATTCACTACTTC.

The chain combines TRBV2 with TRBJ2-1; a possible D gene is TRBD2 (6 bases). The CDR3 length is 12 residues. Per the germline V gene, CDR1 is SNHLY and CDR2 is FYNNEI. The V end lost 8 bases, the J end lost 7 bases, and 12 bases lay between the germline ends. CDR3 sequence (DNA): TGTGCCAGCTCCTACGGGGGTAATGAGCAGTTCTTC. It codes for CASSYGGNEQFF.

The chain carries TRBV7-9 and TRBJ1-2, with D possibly TRBD1 on 6 matching bases. Between the trimmed V and J ends, which lost 1 base and 8 bases, there was a span of 17 bases. In germline, CDR1 is SEHNR, CDR2 FQNEAQ (reference sequence). The CDR3 covers 15 residues. CDR3 in amino acids: CASSLDPIRGNGYTF. The DNA for the CDR3 is TGTGCCAGCAGCTTAGATCCCATTAGGGGGAACGGCTACACCTTC.

The V call is TRBV18, the J call TRBJ1-2; 8 positions match TRBD1. Germline CDR1 KGHSH, CDR2 LQKENI. There are 18 residues in the CDR3. Trimming at V came to 1 base and at J to 2 bases, leaving 12 bases not matched to a gene. CDR3 DNA: TGTGCCAGCTCACCACGATTGACAGGGGCGAGGGGGAACTATGGCTACACCTTC. This sequence encodes CASSPRLTGARGNYGYTF.

Comment on this clone: Other DNA sequences in this specimen translate into the identical CDR3. CDR3 bases: TGTGCCAGCAGCCCCCATGGGGCGCGGGGGTCCATCACAGATACGCAGTATTTT. Translation: CASSPHGARGSITDTQYF. J is TRBJ2-3 and V is TRBV13; 7 bases fit TRBD2. This CDR3 is built from 18 residues. The V and J ends lost 5 bases and 2 bases, in that order; junction bases with no gene match: 16. Germline assignment: CDR1 PRHDT and CDR2 FYEKMQ (reference sequence).

The gene calls are TRBV7-2 and TRBJ2-3; 16 nucleotides line up with TRBD2. Germline V gives CDR1 SGHTA, CDR2 FQGNSA. V shed 5 bases and J 4 bases; nucleotides not matched to a gene: 6. The length of the CDR3 is 17 residues. The CDR3, as DNA: TGTGCCAGCAGCCGGGGACTAGCGGGGGGGCCCTCAGATACGCAGTATTTT. It specifies CASSRGLAGGPSDTQYF.

The chain employs TRBV11-3 and TRBJ2-7, with D hard to call. The germline CDR1 and CDR2 sequences are SGHNT and YENEEA. Trimming took 0 bases from V and 6 from J, leaving 12 bases between them. There are 14 residues in the CDR3. The CDR3 loop is CASSLDRGVGEQYF. DNA for the CDR3: TGTGCCAGCAGCTTAGATCGAGGAGTCGGCGAGCAGTACTTC.

The chain carries TRBV27 and TRBJ2-7; D is possibly TRBD2 (6 bases). The V gene lost 2 bases and the J gene lost 6 bases, with 17 bases spanning the gap. CDR1 MNHEY and CDR2 SMNVEV come from the germline V gene (reference sequence). This CDR3 comprises 15 residues. The CDR3 reads CASSLGAGRLGEQYF. Here the CDR3 DNA reads TGTGCCAGCAGTTTAGGGGCGGGACGGCTTGGCGAGCAGTACTTC.

The chain uses TRBV27 and TRBJ1-1, with 9 positions matching TRBD1. Germline CDR1 and CDR2: MNHEY and SMNVEV (reference sequence). V lost 4 bases and J lost 1; bases outside the gene matches: 1. The CDR3 loop spans 14 amino acids. The CDR3 loop is CASSWTGANTEAFF. Written as DNA, the CDR3 is TGTGCCAGCAGTTGGACAGGGGCGAACACTGAAGCTTTCTTT.

This clone has just one count. V is TRBV30 and J is TRBJ2-2; 7 nucleotides align to TRBD1. Germline V lookup: CDR1 GTSNPN, CDR2 SVGIG (reference sequence). The CDR3 extends over 15 amino acids. V shed 3 bases, J shed 5 bases, and the junction held 9 bases outside the gene matches. The CDR3 bases are TGTGCCTGGAGGATCATAGGGGGCCGAACCGGGGAGCTGTTTTTT. This translates into CAWRIIGGRTGELFF. Variable domain in full (rest from reference TRBV30 and TRBJ2-2): SQTIHQWPATLVQPVGSPLSLECTVEGTSNPNLYWYRQAAGRGLQLLFYSVGIGQISSEVPQNLSASRPQDRQFILSSKKLLLSDSGFYLCAWRIIGGRTGELFFGEGSRLTVL.

The CDR3 loop reads CASSGGLAGASSYNEQFF. CDR3 nucleotides: TGTGCCAGCAGCGGGGGACTAGCGGGGGCCAGCTCCTACAATGAGCAGTTCTTC. The genes are TRBV7-2 and TRBJ2-1, with 14 bases aligning to TRBD2. J gave up 0 bases and V 5 bases, and 6 bases lay outside the gene matches. Germline values: CDR1 SGHTA, CDR2 FQGNSA. The CDR3 loop spans 18 amino acids.

Concerning this clone: Other DNA sequences from this sample encode an identical CDR3 as well. This chain joins TRBV13 and TRBJ1-1, with D maybe TRBD1 (5 bases). Between the trimmed V and J ends, which lost 4 bases and 0 bases, there was a span of 9 bases. Germline values: CDR1 PRHDT, CDR2 FYEKMQ (reference sequence). The CDR3 totals 14 residues. CDR3 region: CASSSETVNTEAFF. CDR3 sequence (DNA): TGTGCCAGCAGCTCGGAGACAGTGAACACTGAAGCTTTCTTT.

This clone has a single count. This rearrangement joins TRBV6-6 to TRBJ2-7, with 10 nucleotides matching TRBD1. The ends lost 6 bases at V and 3 bases at J; junction bases unmatched: 8. CDR1 is MNHNY, CDR2 SVGAGI, per germline (reference sequence). The CDR3 is 15 amino acids. The CDR3 sequence is CASSRMTGGYYEQYF. In DNA, the CDR3 is TGTGCCAGCAGCCGAATGACAGGGGGCTACTACGAGCAGTACTTC.